One and the same sample provided the 14 T cell receptor beta chains below, sequenced in a study of beta chain features in type 1 diabetes. Expressed TCRB transcripts were sequenced because the entire RNA isolate underwent reverse transcription. TCRdb's table, derived via immunoSEQ multiplex PCR, lists solely in-frame clones and lacks some. The sample carries hundreds of thousands of clones, around a sixth recorded once. Sample: naive CD4+ T cells from blood. These receptor sequences come from a woman between 18 and 30 years old in good health.

In this sample, this clone turned up once. The chain uses TRBV29-1 and TRBJ2-1; D may be TRBD2 (6 bases). The CDR3 is made up of 13 amino acids. Looked up from germline, CDR1 is SQVTM and CDR2 is ANQGSEA. V shed 4 bases and J shed 2 bases, with 9 bases lying between them. The CDR3 nucleotides are TGCAGCGTTGGCGGGATGACCTACAATGAGCAGTTCTTC. It encodes CSVGGMTYNEQFF.

This clone was counted a few times. The J gene is TRBJ2-1, the V gene TRBV27; TRBD2 matches at 7 bases. V was clipped by 5 bases and J by 6 bases; unmatched bases: 10. The CDR3 loop spans 15 amino acids. Germline V lookup: CDR1 MNHEY, CDR2 SMNVEV (reference sequence). The CDR3 region is CASSPTRLAVNEQFF. CDR3 DNA: TGTGCCAGCAGTCCCACCCGACTAGCTGTCAATGAGCAGTTCTTC.

V gene TRBV7-8 combines with J gene TRBJ2-5, with D possibly being TRBD1 (7 bases). The CDR3 is 18 amino acids. Trimming took 2 bases from V and 2 from J, leaving 21 bases between them. Looked up from germline, CDR1 is SGHVS and CDR2 is FQNEAQ. The CDR3 loop is CASSLFAVWAGGQETQYF. The DNA for the CDR3 is TGTGCCAGCAGCTTATTCGCGGTCTGGGCAGGGGGGCAAGAGACCCAGTACTTC.

This clone occurred a few times. In DNA, the CDR3 is TGTGCCAGCAGTTCCCGACAGCTGTACAATGAGCAGTTCTTC. This translates into CASSSRQLYNEQFF. The J gene is TRBJ2-1, the V gene TRBV28, with a tentative D call TRBD1 (5 bases). The CDR3 runs to 14 residues. CDR1 and CDR2 from the germline V gene are MDHEN and SYDVKM. V shed 4 bases and J shed 4 bases, with 11 bases lying between them.

This clone was seen more than once but under ten times. V gene TRBV10-3 combines with J gene TRBJ1-1, with TRBD1 as a possible D gene (6 bases). The germline gives CDR1 ENHRY, CDR2 SYGVKD. V gave up 4 bases and J gave up 1 base, with 10 bases separating them. This CDR3 is built from 14 residues. The CDR3 is CAISARTANTEAFF. CDR3 in DNA: TGTGCCATCAGTGCCCGGACAGCGAACACTGAAGCTTTCTTT.

In its sample, this clone was seen a few times. The rearrangement links TRBV4-3 to TRBJ2-5, with D perhaps TRBD1 (6 bases). The end of the DNA is better explained by TRBJ2-7, so the J call may be wrong. Germline CDR1 reads LGHNA; CDR2 reads YSLEER. The CDR3 extends over 15 amino acids. DNA of the CDR3: TGCGCCAGCAGCCAGGACTTTACAGGGATCTACGAGCAGTACTTC. Protein: CASSQDFTGIYEQYF.

This clone was seen a few times. The CDR3, as DNA: TGTGCCAGCAGTTACGGGCTAGCGGCCTACAATGAGCAGTTCTTC. As protein: CASSYGLAAYNEQFF. The chain uses TRBV6-5 and TRBJ2-1; 7 bases are shared with TRBD2. In germline, CDR1 is MNHEY, CDR2 SVGAGI. The junction had 3 bases not matched to a gene; V was cut back by 2 bases and J by 2 bases. The CDR3 contains 15 residues.

The chain uses TRBV5-1 and TRBJ2-1; D may be TRBD2 (7 bases). Germline V gene lookup returns CDR1 SGHRS and CDR2 YFSETQ. V lost 7 bases and J lost 6, with 20 bases in between. This CDR3 is built from 15 residues. This CDR3 reads CASSEGGGWRNEQFF. CDR3 bases: TGCGCCAGCTCGGAAGGGGGAGGGTGGCGCAATGAGCAGTTCTTC.

The chain links TRBV7-8 to TRBJ1-5; D possibly corresponds to TRBD1 (5 bases). Deletions cut 5 bases from V and 4 bases from J, with 24 bases between. The CDR3 loop spans 18 amino acids. Germline-derived CDR1 and CDR2 are SGHVS and FQNEAQ. The CDR3 protein is CASSTIGVRQGPNQPQHF. CDR3 bases: TGTGCCAGCAGCACCATAGGCGTTCGGCAGGGTCCGAATCAGCCCCAGCATTTT.

The genes are TRBV27 and TRBJ2-1, with 9 nucleotides matching TRBD2. CDR3 length: 17 residues. The germline V gene encodes CDR1 MNHEY and CDR2 SMNVEV (reference sequence). Trimming took 2 bases from V and 0 from J; bases not matched to a gene: 5. The CDR3 is CASSLRYSGSSYNEQFF. CDR3 DNA: TGTGCCAGCAGTTTAAGGTATAGCGGGAGCTCCTACAATGAGCAGTTCTTC.

This clone was observed many times. V and J are TRBV10-3 and TRBJ2-4, with unresolved D. This CDR3 comprises 13 residues. The germline CDR1 and CDR2 sequences are ENHRY and SYGVKD. V lost 8 bases and J 5 bases, leaving 13 bases between the germline ends. CDR3 sequence (DNA): TGTGCCATCGGTCGGGCGCCTCAAAACATTCAGTACTTC. Its protein product is CAIGRAPQNIQYF.

The chain recombines TRBV2 with TRBJ2-4; D might be TRBD2 (5 bases). The CDR3 spans 12 residues. The germline V and J ends were trimmed by 5 bases and 9 bases, with 11 bases remaining between them. Germline assignment: CDR1 SNHLY and CDR2 FYNNEI. For the CDR3, the DNA is TGTGCCAGCAGTAGGACTCGCAGCATTCAGTACTTC. Residues: CASSRTRSIQYF.

CDR3 nucleotide sequence: TGCAGCGTTGAAGGGGCGGCTTCCTACAATGAGCAGTTCTTC. Translation: CSVEGAASYNEQFF. The chain couples TRBV29-1 to TRBJ2-1; D uncertain. The V gene lost 1 base and the J gene lost 1 base, with 8 bases spanning the gap. The germline V gene has CDR1 SQVTM and CDR2 ANQGSEA. This CDR3 has 14 residues.

V is TRBV11-2 and J is TRBJ2-3; the D gene is possibly TRBD1 (5 bases). Trimming stripped 6 bases from V and 6 bases from J, with 13 bases between. The germline V gene has CDR1 SGHAT and CDR2 FQNNGV. The CDR3 sequence is 13 residues long. The CDR3 here is CASRLPGFDTQYF. The CDR3, as DNA: TGTGCCAGCAGATTACCAGGGTTTGATACGCAGTATTTT.